This TCR beta chain came from a study of technical replicates of blood from a few donors. This CDR3 is 14 amino acids long. Trimming shortened V by 1 base and J by 6 bases, and 7 bases separated the two germline ends. Germline CDR1 and CDR2: MNHEY and SMNVEV (reference sequence). Repertoires were generated with immunoSEQ multiplex PCR, while TCRdb's copy carries only in-frame clones and drops some. The table includes about 53,000 clones, about 82% detected once. Sequencing used PBMCs. The chain is built from TRBV27 and TRBJ1-6; perhaps TRBD1 as D (5 bases). The receptor was isolated from a human donor in good health. Some clones in this sample may be carry-over from other donors' samples. The CDR3 reads CASSLYGGNSPLHF. Written as DNA, the CDR3 is TGTGCCAGCAGTTTATACGGGGGTAATTCACCCCTCCACTTT.